This T cell receptor beta chain was profiled in a study of shared clonotypes between healthy human individuals. The wider study: Donors consisted of a couple of women and three men between 18 and 49.

The V segment lost 1 base and the J segment 4 bases; nucleotides outside the gene matches: 7. The CDR3 sequence is 15 residues long. Per the germline V gene, CDR1 is SEHNR and CDR2 is FQNEAQ (reference sequence). This clone was observed once. The antigen is not known. Caucasian adults living in Nashville, Tennessee, provided all samples. Study-level findings and limits: Shared clonotypes: about 5% naive CD4, about 3.3% naive CD8, about 2.5% memory CD4, 0.4% memory CD8.

Clones were sequenced by immunoSEQ multiplex PCR, and TCRdb holds only the in-frame ones, with some missing. The data contain 2 million to 2.5 million clones, 85% to 95% of them singletons. This receptor was obtained from a man in his late teens or twenties in good health. Some clones in this sample may be carry-over from other donors' samples. The sequencing sample was made of naive CD4+ T cells from PBMCs. Subset noted: CD45RA+ positively selected. The chain couples TRBV7-9 to TRBJ2-7; 7 nucleotides line up with TRBD2. The CDR3 loop is CASSLEKGGGYEQYF. In DNA form, the CDR3 reads TGTGCCAGCAGCTTAGAGAAGGGCGGGGGTTACGAGCAGTACTTC.